A selection of T cell receptor beta chains follows, all from one sample in a study of blood T cell repertoires in COVID-19. TCRdb's table, derived via immunoSEQ multiplex PCR, lists solely in-frame clones and lacks some. The sample lists about 120,000 clones; just under 85% were seen once. The sequenced material came from peripheral blood. The receptors come from an older man with active or convalescent COVID-19. Each CDR3 is given with its conserved first and last residue. Each record gives: clone size, D gene, J gene, V gene, CDR3 protein, CDR3 DNA. The D gene is left open where the match is weak. Expanded clones are given a class, and other clones once, few, many or no size at all.

>-|-|TRBJ2-1|TRBV15
CATSAGPSSYNEQFF
TGTGCCACCAGCGCGGGCCCGAGCTCCTACAATGAGCAGTTCTTC
>-|TRBD2|TRBJ2-1|TRBV28
CASFASSGVLSSYNEQFF
TGTGCCAGCTTCGCATCTAGCGGGGTATTAAGCTCCTACAATGAGCAGTTCTTC
>-|TRBD1|TRBJ2-2|TRBV7-9
CASSLRQGSGELFF
TGTGCCAGCAGCTTAAGACAGGGCAGCGGGGAGCTGTTTTTT
>-|TRBD2|TRBJ2-1|TRBV30
CACTSGVYNEQFF
TGTGCCTGCACTAGCGGCGTATACAATGAGCAGTTCTTC
>-|TRBD1|TRBJ1-3|TRBV9
CASSTTGTDLNTIYF
TGTGCCAGCAGCACCACCGGGACAGACCTAAACACCATATATTTT
>-|-|TRBJ2-5|TRBV5-1
CASSPLIGEETQYF
TGCGCCAGCAGCCCCCTTATAGGGGAAGAGACCCAGTACTTC
>once|TRBD1|TRBJ1-2|TRBV11-3
CASSLDQWTGMNYGYTF
TGTGCCAGCAGCTTAGATCAGTGGACAGGGATGAACTATGGCTACACCTTC
>-|TRBD1|TRBJ2-2|TRBV6-5
CASRPQTGATGELFF
TGTGCCAGCAGACCTCAGACAGGGGCCACCGGGGAGCTGTTTTTT
>once|-|TRBJ1-5|TRBV3-1/TRBV3-2
CASSQDGANQPQHF
TGTGCCAGCAGCCAAGATGGGGCGAATCAGCCCCAGCATTTT
>-|-|TRBJ1-2|TRBV11-3
CASSLDGKDYGYTF
TGTGCCAGCAGCTTAGATGGCAAAGACTATGGCTACACCTTC
>-|TRBD2|TRBJ2-2|TRBV10-3
CAISDPRGANTGELFF
TGTGCCATCAGTGATCCCCGGGGGGCGAACACCGGGGAGCTGTTTTTT
>-|-|TRBJ2-7|TRBV6-2/TRBV6-3
CASSYPSSYEQYF
TGTGCCAGCAGTTACCCATCCTCCTACGAGCAGTACTTC
>-|TRBD2|TRBJ2-5|TRBV5-1
CASSLGREGLAARETQYF
TGCGCCAGCAGCTTGGGGAGAGAGGGACTAGCGGCCCGGGAGACCCAGTACTTC
>-|TRBD2|TRBJ2-3|TRBV5-6
CASSLAGRGIWYF
TGTGCCAGCAGCTTGGCCGGGCGGGGGATTTGGTATTTT
>-|-|TRBJ1-4|TRBV30
CAWSVRDNEKLFF
TGTGCCTGGAGTGTCAGGGATAATGAAAAACTGTTTTTT
>-|-|TRBJ2-2|TRBV19
CASSAQDIPGELFF
TGTGCCAGTAGTGCCCAGGACATTCCCGGGGAGCTGTTTTTT
>-|-|TRBJ1-6|TRBV10-3
CAITQGTVNSPLHF
TGTGCCATCACCCAGGGAACGGTTAATTCACCCCTCCACTTT
>-|-|TRBJ1-5|TRBV9
CASSSGGGGNQPQHF
TGTGCCAGCAGCTCTGGGGGAGGGGGCAATCAGCCCCAGCATTTT
>-|-|TRBJ1-1|TRBV7-2
CASSLGGMNTEAFF
TGTGCCAGCAGCCTCGGGGGAATGAACACTGAAGCTTTCTTT
>-|-|TRBJ1-1|TRBV6-5
CASSYDQGGSTEAFF
TGTGCCAGCAGTTACGATCAGGGCGGAAGCACTGAAGCTTTCTTT
>-|TRBD1|TRBJ2-7|TRBV2
CASSEVEAGGEQYF
TGTGCCAGCAGTGAAGTCGAGGCAGGGGGAGAGCAGTACTTC
>-|-|TRBJ1-2|TRBV9
CASSVEDRYGYTF
TGTGCCAGCAGCGTAGAGGACAGATATGGCTACACCTTC
>-|TRBD1|TRBJ1-2|TRBV6-2/TRBV6-3
CAGSTSTGFSDGYTF
TGTGCCGGCAGTACCTCGACAGGGTTCTCAGATGGCTACACCTTC
>-|-|TRBJ2-1|TRBV12-3/TRBV12-4
CASTLRGANEQFF
TGTGCCAGCACCCTCAGGGGTGCTAATGAGCAGTTCTTC
>-|TRBD2|TRBJ2-7|TRBV9
CASSATIAGASYEQYF
TGTGCCAGCAGCGCAACCATAGCGGGAGCATCCTACGAGCAGTACTTC
>-|-|TRBJ2-1|TRBV6-2/TRBV6-3
CASSYSLASYNEQFF
TGTGCCAGCAGTTACTCCCTAGCGAGTTACAATGAGCAGTTCTTC
>-|TRBD2|TRBJ2-1|TRBV19
CASTRTSANEQFF
TGTGCCAGTACACGGACTAGCGCCAATGAGCAGTTCTTC
>-|-|TRBJ2-3|TRBV5-1
CASSSSPLRTDTQYF
TGCGCCAGCAGCTCGTCCCCCCTCCGGACAGATACGCAGTATTTT
>-|TRBD2|TRBJ2-2|TRBV7-7
CASSLAGGGTGELFF
TGTGCTAGCAGCTTAGCGGGCGGGGGCACCGGGGAGCTGTTTTTT
>once|-|TRBJ2-7|TRBV30
CAWRWTSAYEQYF
TGTGCCTGGAGATGGACATCGGCCTACGAGCAGTACTTC
>-|-|TRBJ1-2|TRBV19
CASSMGPSGHYGYTF
TGTGCCAGTAGTATGGGGCCCTCAGGGCACTATGGCTACACCTTC
>-|TRBD1|TRBJ2-7|TRBV7-6
CASSNRDRDWEQYF
TGTGCCAGCAGCAACCGGGACAGGGACTGGGAGCAGTACTTC
>-|-|TRBJ2-2|TRBV7-8
CASSLGQAVAGELFF
TGTGCCAGCAGCTTAGGACAGGCCGTGGCCGGGGAGCTGTTTTTT
>-|TRBD1|TRBJ1-5|TRBV6-1
CASSDRGQTQPQHF
TGTGCCAGCAGTGATAGGGGACAGACCCAGCCCCAGCATTTT
>-|TRBD1|TRBJ1-2|TRBV25-1
CASKGQDSLGYTF
TGTGCCAGCAAGGGACAGGATAGTCTAGGCTACACCTTC
>-|TRBD2|TRBJ2-3|TRBV7-2
CASSFGVAGGTQYF
TGTGCCAGCAGCTTCGGGGTAGCGGGGGGAACGCAGTATTTT
>-|TRBD1|TRBJ1-2|TRBV5-6
CASSADRDRAVSNYGYTF
TGTGCCAGCAGCGCCGACCGGGACAGGGCGGTATCTAACTATGGCTACACCTTC
>-|-|TRBJ1-2|TRBV12-3/TRBV12-4
CASSIRDFGGYTF
TGTGCCAGCAGTATTCGGGACTTCGGTGGCTACACCTTC
>-|-|TRBJ2-3|TRBV7-2
CASSLTGGPGSDTQYF
TGTGCCAGCAGCTTAACGGGCGGGCCCGGATCAGATACGCAGTATTTT
>-|TRBD1|TRBJ1-1|TRBV19
CASKEPRDSQLNTEAFF
TGTGCCAGTAAGGAACCGCGGGACAGTCAATTGAACACTGAAGCTTTCTTT
>-|-|TRBJ1-4|TRBV5-5
CASSRLPTNEKLFF
TGTGCCAGCAGCCGGTTGCCAACTAATGAAAAACTGTTTTTT
>-|-|TRBJ1-5|TRBV18
CASSPGQNQPQHF
TGTGCCAGCTCACCAGGGCAGAATCAGCCCCAGCATTTT
>-|-|TRBJ2-7|TRBV4-1
CASSQDGGTYEQYF
TGCGCCAGCAGCCAAGATGGGGGGACCTACGAGCAGTACTTC
>-|-|TRBJ2-2|TRBV7-6
CASSPVGAGELFF
TGTGCCAGCAGCCCCGTCGGAGCCGGGGAGCTGTTTTTT
>-|TRBD2|TRBJ2-7|TRBV6-5
CASSSPGLAGAYEQYF
TGTGCCAGCAGTTCCCCGGGACTAGCGGGAGCCTACGAGCAGTACTTC
>-|TRBD2|TRBJ2-3|TRBV6-6
CASSQLSGRAGGAQYF
TGTGCCAGCAGCCAACTTAGCGGGAGGGCCGGAGGGGCGCAGTATTTT
>-|-|TRBJ1-1|TRBV18
CASSPAQGHRTEAFF
TGTGCCAGCTCACCAGCCCAGGGGCATCGGACTGAAGCTTTCTTT
>few|TRBD2|TRBJ2-3|TRBV11-2
CASSLGSSGGATSTDTQYF
TGTGCCAGCAGCTTAGGGTCTAGCGGGGGTGCTACTAGCACAGATACGCAGTATTTT
>few|-|TRBJ2-7|TRBV6-1
CASSEAQVKGVTRQYF
TGTGCCAGCAGTGAAGCGCAGGTGAAGGGGGTCACGAGGCAGTACTTC
>-|TRBD2|TRBJ2-1|TRBV27
CASSPGLAGANNEQFF
TGTGCCAGCAGTCCGGGACTAGCGGGGGCAAACAATGAGCAGTTCTTC